The clone carrying this T cell receptor (beta chain) has ten or more counts. The antigen is not known. This record comes from a study of neurological immune-mediated disorders. Study-level results: HTLV-1-associated myelopathy had the most TCR clonal expansion, whereas multiple sclerosis had the least (lower than in healthy controls). Private repertoires in all groups were suggested, as expanded clones shared no CDR3 amino acid sequences across subjects.

This CDR3 region has 13 residues. CDR1 is SGHDN and CDR2 is FVKESK in the germline V gene. V lost 2 bases and J 5 bases, leaving 9 bases between the germline ends. It was by 5'RACE with 10-nucleotide random UMIs that the cDNA was made. A single run covered 15-18 subjects with over 160 million TCR-beta sequences. From the 5' RACE reads, TCRdb called clonotypes with MiXCR, one entry per CDR3 protein. This table has 18,000 or so distinct CDR3 sequences, 11% to 15% appearing once. The source material was CD4+ T cells from blood. The TCR originated in a woman aged 55-70 years with HTLV-1-associated myelopathy (HAM/TSP). This rearrangement joins TRBV14 to TRBJ1-2; D unclear. CDR3: CASSQTPAYGYTF. CDR3 nucleotides: TGTGCCAGCAGCCAAACGCCCGCATATGGCTACACCTTC.